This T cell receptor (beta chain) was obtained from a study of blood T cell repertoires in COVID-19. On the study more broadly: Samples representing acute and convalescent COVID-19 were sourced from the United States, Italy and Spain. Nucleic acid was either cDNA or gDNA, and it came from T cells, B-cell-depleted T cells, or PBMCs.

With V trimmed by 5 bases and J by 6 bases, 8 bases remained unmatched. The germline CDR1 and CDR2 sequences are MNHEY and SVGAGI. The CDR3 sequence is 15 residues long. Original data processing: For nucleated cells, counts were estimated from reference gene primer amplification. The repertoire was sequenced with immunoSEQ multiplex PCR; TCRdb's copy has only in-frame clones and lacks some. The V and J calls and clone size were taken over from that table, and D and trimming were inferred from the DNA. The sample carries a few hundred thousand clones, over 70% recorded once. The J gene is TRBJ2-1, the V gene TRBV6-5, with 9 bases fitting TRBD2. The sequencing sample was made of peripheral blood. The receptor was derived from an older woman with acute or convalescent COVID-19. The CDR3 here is CASSTGTSPLNEQFF. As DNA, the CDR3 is TGTGCCAGCAGTACAGGGACTAGCCCCCTCAATGAGCAGTTCTTC.